This TCR beta chain appears in the sequencing data of a study of T cell responses to AZD1222 COVID-19 vaccine (dated by TCRdb to 2020 to 2022). Regarding the research as a whole: Because spike-specific TCR depth and breadth did not differ between the two schedules, AZD1222 recipients who got a second dose at roughly 4 weeks were pooled with those who got a second dose at roughly 12 weeks. Trial participants were enrolled into age subgroups of 18-55, 56-69 and 70-plus years, which contained about 160, 30 and 59 TCR-sequenced participants, respectively. A total of roughly 240 trial participants underwent TCR sequencing, of whom nearly 210 received two doses of AZD1222 and approximately 25 received two doses of the MenACWY control vaccine. The study at large found these results: The 56-69-year group was small, and its depth increase did not reach significance, likely because of low power. Reportedly, close to half of the unique spike-specific TCRs recognized epitopes lying outside the regions that are mutated in the B.1.351 and B.1.1.7 variants. Participants were mostly white British and included more females than males, and it was suggested by the authors that clonal diversity may have been underestimated. Only a handful of AZD1222 recipients were SARS-CoV-2 seropositive at baseline, limiting conclusions about previously exposed vaccinees. A significant rise in spike-specific TCR breadth and depth was observed after two AZD1222 doses relative to day 0 and relative to MenACWY recipients. Because no day 14 peak-response samples were available, the repertoires could be characterized only after the peak T cell response. CD4 TCRs associated with the vaccine covered the entire spike protein, and the dominant responses were in regions 160-218 and 743-854.

The CDR3 regions of human TCRbeta chains were analyzed by immunosequencing. For the original study's pipeline: TCRs in the repertoires were compared against a reference library of SARS-CoV-2-specific TCRs that had been generated with the MIRA antigen-specificity platform. Breadth meant the fraction of unique TCRs that were SARS-CoV-2-associated, whereas depth meant the fraction of total T cells that were SARS-CoV-2-associated. Each spike-specific TCR was assigned to its reactive spike region and to a CD4 or CD8 class using the MIRA data. Log10-transformed breadth and depth values were compared by one-way ANOVA with Sidak's multiple comparisons tests. The immuneACCESS repertoire file appears here via TCRdb, limited to in-frame rearrangements. These files lack a portion of the clones; in checked studies, under half of the deficit traces to unresolved V genes, and the cause of the others is not known. For V, J and clone size, that table is used; D and trimming come from the DNA. The sample contains about 120,000 clones, over 75% of them found a single time. Jointly, the top ten make up roughly 8% of the sample.

In light of the paper, this sample's time point label describes: baseline before first vaccination. The vaccinee samples were drawn from two UK trials, COV001 and COV002, one of which was a single-blind randomized controlled phase 2/3 trial testing AZD1222 (ChAdOx1 nCoV-19) in healthy adults. For TCRbeta chain sequencing, PBMC samples from trial participants were taken at day 0 and at day 28 after the second dose. Of note for this clone: It has no known antigen specificity. Base-call qualities are not available, and no considerably larger clone is one nucleotide away.

The specimen was peripheral blood, collected on day 0 of AZD1222 vaccination. The TCR sequence derives from an adult in good health.

Here the CDR3 is given as CARLDRINTGELFF. The nucleotides are TGTGCCAGATTGGACAGAATAAACACCGGGGAGCTGTTTTTT. Rearrangement joined TRBV21-1 to TRBJ2-2; the D call TRBD1 from the table was never checked on the DNA. TRBV21-1 represents a pseudogene. From cysteine to phenylalanine, the CDR3 is 14 amino acids long. The read is trimmed to its CDR3 DNA, 42 bases read in frame from base 1.